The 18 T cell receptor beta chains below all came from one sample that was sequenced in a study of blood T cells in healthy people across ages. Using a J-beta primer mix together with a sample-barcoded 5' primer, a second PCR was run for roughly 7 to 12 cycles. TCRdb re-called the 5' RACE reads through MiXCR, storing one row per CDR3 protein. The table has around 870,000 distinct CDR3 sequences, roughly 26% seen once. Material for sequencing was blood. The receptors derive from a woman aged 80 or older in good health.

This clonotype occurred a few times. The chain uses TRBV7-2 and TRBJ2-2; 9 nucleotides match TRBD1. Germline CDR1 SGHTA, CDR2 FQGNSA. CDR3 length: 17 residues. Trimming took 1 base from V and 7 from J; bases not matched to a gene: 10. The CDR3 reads CASSLVSGTGRSGELFF. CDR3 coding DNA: TGTGCCAGCAGCTTAGTCTCAGGGACAGGGCGGAGCGGGGAGCTGTTTTTT.

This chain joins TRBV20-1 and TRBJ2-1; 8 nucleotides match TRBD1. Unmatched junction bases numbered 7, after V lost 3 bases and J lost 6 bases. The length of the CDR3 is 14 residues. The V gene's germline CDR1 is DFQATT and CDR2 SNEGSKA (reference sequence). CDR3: CSARDREWSNEQFF. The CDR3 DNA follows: TGCAGTGCTAGGGACAGGGAGTGGAGCAATGAGCAGTTCTTC.

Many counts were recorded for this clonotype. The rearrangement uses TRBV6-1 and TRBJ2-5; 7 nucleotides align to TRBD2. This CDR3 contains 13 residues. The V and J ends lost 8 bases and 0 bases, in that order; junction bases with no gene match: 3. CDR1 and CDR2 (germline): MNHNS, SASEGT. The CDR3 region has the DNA TGTGCCAGCGCGCTAGCGGACCAAGAGACCCAGTACTTC. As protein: CASALADQETQYF.

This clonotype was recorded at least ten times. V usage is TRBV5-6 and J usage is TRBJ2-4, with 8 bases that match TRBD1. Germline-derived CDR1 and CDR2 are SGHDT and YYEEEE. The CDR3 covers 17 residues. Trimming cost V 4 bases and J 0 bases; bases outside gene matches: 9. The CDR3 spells CASSIIQGDVAKNIQYF. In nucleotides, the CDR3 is TGTGCCAGCAGCATAATACAGGGGGACGTAGCCAAAAACATTCAGTACTTC.

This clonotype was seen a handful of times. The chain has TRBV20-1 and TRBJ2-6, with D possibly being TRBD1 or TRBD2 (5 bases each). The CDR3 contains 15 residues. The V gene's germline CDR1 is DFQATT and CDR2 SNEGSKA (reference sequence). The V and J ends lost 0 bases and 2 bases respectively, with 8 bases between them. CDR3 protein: CSAREGTTGANVLTF. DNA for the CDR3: TGCAGTGCTAGAGAGGGGACCACTGGGGCCAACGTCCTGACTTTC.

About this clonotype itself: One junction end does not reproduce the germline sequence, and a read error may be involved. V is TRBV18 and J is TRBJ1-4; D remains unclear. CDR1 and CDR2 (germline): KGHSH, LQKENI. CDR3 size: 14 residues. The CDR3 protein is CACSPMGADEKLFF. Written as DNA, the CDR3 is TGTGCCTGCTCACCGATGGGCGCGGATGAAAAACTGTTTTTT.

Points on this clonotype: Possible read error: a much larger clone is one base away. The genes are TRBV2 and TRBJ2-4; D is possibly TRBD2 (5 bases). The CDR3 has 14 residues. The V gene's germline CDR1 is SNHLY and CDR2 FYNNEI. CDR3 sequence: CVSSEALPTGTEYF. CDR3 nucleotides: TGTGTCAGCAGTGAAGCGCTACCCACGGGAACTGAGTACTTC. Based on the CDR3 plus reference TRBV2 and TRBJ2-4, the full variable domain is EPEVTQTPSHQVTQMGQEVILRCVPISNHLYFYWYRQILGQKVEFLVSFYNNEISEKSEIFDDQFSVERPDGSNFTLKIRSTKLEDSAMYFCVSSEALPTGTEYFGAGTRLSVL.

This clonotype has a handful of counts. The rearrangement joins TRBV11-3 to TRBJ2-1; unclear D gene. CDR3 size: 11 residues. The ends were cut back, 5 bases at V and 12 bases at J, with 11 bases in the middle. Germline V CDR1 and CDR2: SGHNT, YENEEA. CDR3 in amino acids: CASSNRAPQFF. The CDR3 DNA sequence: TGTGCCAGCAGCAACCGGGCCCCGCAGTTCTTC.

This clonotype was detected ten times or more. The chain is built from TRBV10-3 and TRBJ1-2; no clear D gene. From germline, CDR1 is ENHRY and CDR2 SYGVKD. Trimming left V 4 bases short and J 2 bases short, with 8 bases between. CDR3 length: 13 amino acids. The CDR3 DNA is TGTGCCATCAGTGTCGACACAAACTATGGCTACACCTTC. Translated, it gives CAISVDTNYGYTF.

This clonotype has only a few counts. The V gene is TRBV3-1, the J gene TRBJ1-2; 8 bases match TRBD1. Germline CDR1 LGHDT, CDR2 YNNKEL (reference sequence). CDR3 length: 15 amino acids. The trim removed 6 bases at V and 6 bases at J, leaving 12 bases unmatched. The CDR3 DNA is TGTGCCAGCAGGGCGACAGGGGCCGCTGTCCATGGCTACACCTTC. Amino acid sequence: CASRATGAAVHGYTF.

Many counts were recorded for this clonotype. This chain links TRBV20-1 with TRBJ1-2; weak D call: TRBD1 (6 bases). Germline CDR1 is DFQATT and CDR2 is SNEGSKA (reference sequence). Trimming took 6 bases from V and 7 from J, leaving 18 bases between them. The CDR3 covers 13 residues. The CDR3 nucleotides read TGCAGTGCAGAGACAGGACCCTCGGGTGGCTACACCTTC. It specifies CSAETGPSGGYTF.

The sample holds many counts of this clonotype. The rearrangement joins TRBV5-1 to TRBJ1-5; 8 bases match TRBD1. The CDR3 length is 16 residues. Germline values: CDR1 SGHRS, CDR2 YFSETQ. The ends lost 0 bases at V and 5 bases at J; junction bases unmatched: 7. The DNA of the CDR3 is TGCGCCAGCAGCTTGGTTCCGGGACAGGCGGATCAGCCCCAGCATTTT. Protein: CASSLVPGQADQPQHF.

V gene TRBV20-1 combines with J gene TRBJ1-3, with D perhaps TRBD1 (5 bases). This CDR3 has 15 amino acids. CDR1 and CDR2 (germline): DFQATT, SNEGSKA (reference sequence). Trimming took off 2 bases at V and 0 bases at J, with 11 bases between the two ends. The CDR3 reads CSARPGTYSGNTIYF. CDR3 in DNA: TGCAGTGCTAGACCCGGGACCTACTCTGGAAACACCATATATTTT.

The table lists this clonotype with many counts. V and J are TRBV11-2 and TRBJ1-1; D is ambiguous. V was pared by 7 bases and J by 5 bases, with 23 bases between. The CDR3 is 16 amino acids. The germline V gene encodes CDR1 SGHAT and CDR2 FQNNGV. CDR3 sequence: CASNLGGTAIGTEAFF. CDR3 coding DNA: TGTGCCAGCAACCTCGGAGGAACAGCGATAGGGACTGAAGCTTTCTTT.

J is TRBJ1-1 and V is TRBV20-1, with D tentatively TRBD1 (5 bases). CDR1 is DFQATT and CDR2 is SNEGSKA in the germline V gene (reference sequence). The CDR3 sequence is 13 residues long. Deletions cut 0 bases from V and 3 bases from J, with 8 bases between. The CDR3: CSARDLRDTEAFF. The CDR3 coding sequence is TGCAGTGCTAGAGATCTCAGGGACACTGAAGCTTTCTTT.

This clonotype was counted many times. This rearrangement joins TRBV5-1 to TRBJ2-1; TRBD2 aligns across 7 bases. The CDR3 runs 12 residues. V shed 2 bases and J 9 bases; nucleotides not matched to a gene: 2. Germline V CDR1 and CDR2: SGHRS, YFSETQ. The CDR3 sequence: CASSLAGIEQFF. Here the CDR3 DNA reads TGCGCCAGCAGCTTAGCGGGAATTGAGCAGTTCTTC. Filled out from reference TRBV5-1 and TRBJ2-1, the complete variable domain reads KAGVTQTPRYLIKTRGQQVTLSCSPISGHRSVSWYQQTPGQGLQFLFEYFSETQRNKGNFPGRFSGRQFSNSRSEMNVSTLELGDSALYLCASSLAGIEQFFGPGTRLTVL.

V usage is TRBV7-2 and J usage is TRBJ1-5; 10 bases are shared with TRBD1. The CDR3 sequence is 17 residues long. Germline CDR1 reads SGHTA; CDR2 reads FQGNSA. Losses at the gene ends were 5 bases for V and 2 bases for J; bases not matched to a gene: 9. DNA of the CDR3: TGTGCCAGCAGCATCGGGACAGGGGCTATGGGCAATCAGCCCCAGCATTTT. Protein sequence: CASSIGTGAMGNQPQHF.

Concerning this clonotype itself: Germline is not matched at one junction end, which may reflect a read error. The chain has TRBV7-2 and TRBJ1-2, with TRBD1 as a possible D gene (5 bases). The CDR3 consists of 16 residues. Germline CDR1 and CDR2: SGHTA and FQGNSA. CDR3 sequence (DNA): TGTGCCAGCAGCCCCCCACTGGGCGGGGGACCAGAAGGCTGCACCTTC. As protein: CASSPPLGGGPEGCTF. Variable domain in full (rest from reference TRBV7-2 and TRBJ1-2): GAGVSQSPSNKVTEKGKDVELRCDPISGHTALYWYRQSLGQGLEFLIYFQGNSAPDKSGLPSDRFSAERTGGSVSTLTIQRTQQEDSAVYLCASSPPLGGGPEGCTFGSGTRLTVV.